This TCR beta chain was obtained from a study of regulatory T cells in long-lasting Graves disease. Whole-study findings and limits: The analysis examined peripheral blood only and excluded thyroid tissue.

Time point specified: newly diagnosed GD, antithyroid drugs for less than 3 months. Following extraction of RNA from PBMCs, that RNA was used to make the TCR library. All patients originated from an endocrinology department located in Xi'an, China. Building of the TCR beta libraries involved iRepertoire HTBI primers and Arm-PCR of CDR3 regions. MiXCR was run by TCRdb on the multiplex PCR reads, yielding one entry per CDR3 protein. Counted here are some 340,000 distinct CDR3 sequences, approximately 12% occurring once; the ten biggest clones make up approximately 20%. This CDR3 has 15 amino acids. The V end lost 2 bases, the J end lost 4 bases, and 12 bases lay between the germline ends. This clonotype came up many times. Its antigen is unidentified. The same sample was also studied in work on T cells in Graves' hyperthyroidism and ophthalmopathy. Turning to that study: In the first-round RT-PCR of the TCR CDR3, the HTBI primer set was used. Ophthalmopathy was model-predicted a median approximately 6.4 months pre-onset.

The receptor's source is a woman aged 18-29 years with Graves disease. The sequences come from peripheral blood mononuclear cells (PBMCs), collected at new diagnosis, from a patient treated with antithyroid drugs. The J gene is TRBJ2-1, the V gene TRBV12-3 or TRBV12-4, with no clear D. The CDR3 here is CASSLTLGRYNEQFF. CDR3 coding DNA: TGTGCCAGCAGTTTAACACTCGGACGATACAATGAGCAGTTCTTC.